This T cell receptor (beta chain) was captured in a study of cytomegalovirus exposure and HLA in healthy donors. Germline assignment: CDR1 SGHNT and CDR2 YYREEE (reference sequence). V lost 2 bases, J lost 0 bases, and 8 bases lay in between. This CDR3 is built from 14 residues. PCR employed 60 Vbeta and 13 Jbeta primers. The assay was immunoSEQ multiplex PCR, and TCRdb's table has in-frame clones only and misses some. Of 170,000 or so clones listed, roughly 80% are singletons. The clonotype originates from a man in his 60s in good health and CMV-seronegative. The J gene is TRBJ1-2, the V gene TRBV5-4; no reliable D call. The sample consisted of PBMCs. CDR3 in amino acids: CASSFIGSNYGYTF. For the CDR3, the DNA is TGTGCCAGCAGCTTTATTGGCTCTAACTATGGCTACACCTTC.